One and the same sample provided the 19 T cell receptor beta chains below, sequenced in a study of blood T cell repertoires in COVID-19. Profiling relied on immunoSEQ multiplex PCR, and the TCRdb table lists in-frame clones only, not all of them. The sample carries about 270,000 clones, roughly 84% recorded once. Sequencing was performed on peripheral blood. The receptors originated from a young woman with acute or convalescent COVID-19.

This clone was recorded at least ten times. The V call is TRBV18, the J call TRBJ1-1; 8 nucleotides match TRBD1. Germline CDR1 reads KGHSH; CDR2 reads LQKENI. Losses at the gene ends were 1 base for V and 7 bases for J; bases not matched to a gene: 5. CDR3 size: 14 residues. CDR3 DNA sequence: TGTGCCAGCTCACCACGGTCGGACAGGGTTGAAGCTTTCTTT. Translated, it gives CASSPRSDRVEAFF.

V is TRBV5-1 and J is TRBJ1-2, with 8 bases identical to TRBD1. Trimming cost V 6 bases and J 6 bases; bases outside gene matches: 7. Germline CDR1 is SGHRS and CDR2 is YFSETQ. The length of the CDR3 is 13 residues. The CDR3 here is CASTVDRDDGYTF. The CDR3 nucleotides are TGCGCCAGCACCGTGGACAGGGATGATGGCTACACCTTC.

V gene TRBV4-1 combines with J gene TRBJ2-1; 7 nucleotides align to TRBD2. The V segment lost 2 bases and the J segment 2 bases; nucleotides outside the gene matches: 9. The CDR3 contains 17 residues. Looked up from germline, CDR1 is MGHRA and CDR2 is YSYEKL. The CDR3 DNA sequence: TGCGCCAGCAGCCAATGGGACGGGACTACCCCCTACAATGAGCAGTTCTTC. Translating it yields CASSQWDGTTPYNEQFF.

This clone was observed a single time. The genes are TRBV9 and TRBJ2-2; TRBD2 agrees at 8 bases. The CDR3 sequence is 15 residues long. CDR1 and CDR2 from the germline V gene are SGDLS and YYNGEE. V lost 4 bases and J lost 4; bases outside the gene matches: 6. The CDR3 here is CASSISGGVTGELFF. Written as DNA, the CDR3 is TGTGCCAGCAGCATCAGCGGGGGAGTCACCGGGGAGCTGTTTTTT.

V gene TRBV18 combines with J gene TRBJ1-1; D might be TRBD1 (5 bases). The CDR3 is 16 amino acids. The germline V and J ends were trimmed by 2 bases and 0 bases, with 13 bases remaining between them. Germline V gene data show CDR1 as KGHSH and CDR2 as LQKENI. The CDR3 DNA reads TGTGCCAGCTCACCATGGGGCCCAGAAATGAACACTGAAGCTTTCTTT. Encoded protein: CASSPWGPEMNTEAFF.

This sequence joins TRBV2 and TRBJ2-3, with TRBD2 matching 8 bases. The CDR3 spans 14 residues. The germline V gene has CDR1 SNHLY and CDR2 FYNNEI. The V gene end was trimmed by 7 bases and the J gene end by 2 bases; junction bases not matched to a gene: 5. The CDR3 nucleotides read TGTGCCAGCAAGGGCGGGAGGTCCACAGATACGCAGTATTTT. Encoded protein: CASKGGRSTDTQYF.

This clone has only a few counts. The V gene is TRBV30, the J gene TRBJ1-4; D remains ambiguous. This CDR3 comprises 12 residues. CDR1 and CDR2 from the germline V gene are GTSNPN and SVGIG (reference sequence). Trimming removed 2 bases at V and 8 bases at J, with 9 bases between. DNA of the CDR3: TGTGCCTGGAGTCCGCGAGTCGAAAAACTGTTTTTT. It codes for CAWSPRVEKLFF. The entire variable domain, with the rest obtained from reference TRBV30 and TRBJ1-4, is as follows: SQTIHQWPATLVQPVGSPLSLECTVEGTSNPNLYWYRQAAGRGLQLLFYSVGIGQISSEVPQNLSASRPQDRQFILSSKKLLLSDSGFYLCAWSPRVEKLFFGSGTQLSVL.

The rearrangement joins TRBV5-1 to TRBJ2-1; perhaps TRBD1 as D (5 bases). Germline loops: CDR1 SGHRS, CDR2 YFSETQ. Trimming took 1 base from V and 5 from J, leaving 7 bases between them. The CDR3 covers 13 residues. CDR3 nucleotides: TGCGCCAGCAGCTTGTCAGGGAACAATGAGCAGTTCTTC. Its translation is CASSLSGNNEQFF.

The J gene is TRBJ2-1, the V gene TRBV19; 9 bases map to TRBD2. With 5 bases clipped from V and 10 bases from J, the junction kept 12 bases outside the gene matches. Germline-derived CDR1 and CDR2 are LNHDA and SQIVND (reference sequence). The CDR3 has 15 residues. In DNA form, the CDR3 reads TGTGCCAGTAGTCCTAGCGGGACCCCCGGGGGGGAGCAGTTCTTC. It codes for CASSPSGTPGGEQFF. Together with reference TRBV19 and TRBJ2-1, the CDR3 gives the full variable domain: DGGITQSPKYLFRKEGQNVTLSCEQNLNHDAMYWYRQDPGQGLRLIYYSQIVNDFQKGDIAEGYSVSREKKESFPLTVTSAQKNPTAFYLCASSPSGTPGGEQFFGPGTRLTVL.

This chain uses TRBV5-1 with TRBJ1-4, with TRBD1 matching 8 bases. After removal of 4 bases from V and 6 bases from J, the junction contained 5 bases not matched to a gene. This CDR3 is 14 amino acids long. Germline V CDR1 and CDR2: SGHRS, YFSETQ. This chain's CDR3 is CASSQQGVDEKLFF. CDR3 DNA: TGCGCCAGCAGCCAACAGGGGGTGGATGAAAAACTGTTTTTT.

This chain uses TRBV28 with TRBJ2-7, with D maybe TRBD2 (5 bases). CDR3 size: 11 residues. Between the trimmed V and J ends, which lost 7 bases and 2 bases, there was a span of 6 bases. Germline CDR1 reads MDHEN; CDR2 reads SYDVKM. CDR3 sequence (DNA): TGTGCCAGCACTAGCACCTACGAGCAGTACTTC. Protein sequence: CASTSTYEQYF.

The chain joins TRBV18 to TRBJ1-4; TRBD1 matches 7 bases. V lost 0 bases, J lost 5 bases, and 6 bases stayed unmatched. Per the germline V gene, CDR1 is KGHSH and CDR2 is LQKENI. The CDR3 covers 16 residues. The CDR3 sequence: CASSPPDRSPNEKLFF. The CDR3 DNA follows: TGTGCCAGCTCACCACCGGACAGGAGTCCAAATGAAAAACTGTTTTTT.

The V and J genes are TRBV11-2 and TRBJ1-4; D gene ambiguous. Germline CDR1 reads SGHAT; CDR2 reads FQNNGV. The V end lost 5 bases, the J end lost 3 bases, and 19 bases lay between the germline ends. The CDR3 loop spans 17 amino acids. The DNA for the CDR3 is TGTGCCAGCAGCAGACACAGCAGGCCCTCAGCTAATGAAAAACTGTTTTTT. It codes for CASSRHSRPSANEKLFF.

The rearrangement links TRBV7-2 to TRBJ2-1; tentative D call: TRBD1 (7 bases). The CDR3 consists of 15 residues. Trimming removed 2 bases from V and 6 bases from J, with 14 bases in between. CDR1 is SGHTA, CDR2 FQGNSA, per germline. CDR3 amino acids: CASSLMAGGINEQFF. CDR3 coding DNA: TGTGCCAGCAGCTTAATGGCAGGGGGGATCAATGAGCAGTTCTTC.

V usage is TRBV19 and J usage is TRBJ2-3; D possibly corresponds to TRBD2 (6 bases). This CDR3 is 15 amino acids long. V was pared by 8 bases and J by 2 bases, with 17 bases between. Germline V gives CDR1 LNHDA, CDR2 SQIVND (reference sequence). CDR3 in amino acids: CASQPGVSSTDTQYF. CDR3 sequence (DNA): TGTGCCAGTCAACCGGGAGTCTCGTCCACAGATACGCAGTATTTT.

The CDR3 DNA sequence: TGTGCCAGCAGCTTAGTCGGTTTCCACGAGCAGTACTTC. Translated, it gives CASSLVGFHEQYF. J is TRBJ2-7 and V is TRBV13; D is unclear. V lost 1 base, J lost 5 bases, and 9 bases lay in between. Germline V gene data show CDR1 as PRHDT and CDR2 as FYEKMQ (reference sequence). This CDR3 region has 13 residues. Complete variable domain (other parts from reference TRBV13 and TRBJ2-7): AAGVIQSPRHLIKEKRETATLKCYPIPRHDTVYWYQQGPGQDPQFLISFYEKMQSDKGSIPDRFSAQQFSDYHSELNMSSLELGDSALYFCASSLVGFHEQYFGPGTRLTVT.

The chain is built from TRBV27 and TRBJ2-5, with 13 bases aligning to TRBD2. Germline-derived CDR1 and CDR2 are MNHEY and SMNVEV (reference sequence). V was pared by 5 bases and J by 1 base, with 4 bases of the junction left unmatched. CDR3 length: 16 residues. CDR3: CASSPRTSGSQETQYF. For the CDR3, the DNA is TGTGCCAGCAGTCCTAGGACTAGCGGGAGCCAAGAGACCCAGTACTTC.

This clone showed up many times. This sequence joins TRBV7-3 and TRBJ2-1, with 11 positions matching TRBD2. The CDR3 is 19 amino acids. The germline V gene encodes CDR1 SGHTA and CDR2 FQGTGA. The V segment lost 5 bases and the J segment 5 bases; nucleotides outside the gene matches: 17. The CDR3 nucleotides are TGTGCCAGCAGCCCTCGAGCACGGGGGAGTAGCGGGAGGGACAATGAGCAGTTCTTC. Protein product: CASSPRARGSSGRDNEQFF.

CDR3 residues: CASSLGGGNTIYF. The CDR3 nucleotides are TGTGCCAGCAGCTTGGGGGGAGGAAACACCATATATTTT. The genes are TRBV11-2 and TRBJ1-3, with D possibly TRBD1 on 5 matching bases. With 3 bases removed from V and 4 bases from J, the gap between germline ends came to 7 bases. CDR1 and CDR2 from the germline V gene are SGHAT and FQNNGV. The CDR3 runs 13 residues.